This is a list of T cell receptor beta chains from one sample in a study of circulating CD8 cells and anti-PD-1 response in melanoma. From the reads, TCRdb called clonotypes with MiXCR, one entry per CDR3 protein. Among 950 to 1,500 distinct CDR3 sequences listed, 9.6% were seen once. The sequences come from CD8+ T cells from PBMCs, collected at baseline or after one month of anti-PD-1 therapy (not recorded which). The receptors originated from a human donor with melanoma. The CDR3 runs from the conserved cysteine through the conserved F or W. The D gene is left open where the match is weak. Sizes are listed as once, few or many counts, or a class when the clone is expanded.

clone_size,d_call,j_call,v_call,cdr3_aa,cdr3_nt
large,TRBD2,TRBJ2-2,TRBV5-8,CASSRSGGLDTGELFF,TGTGCCAGCAGCCGTAGCGGGGGGTTGGACACCGGGGAGCTGTTTTTT
few,TRBD1,TRBJ2-1,TRBV11-1,CASSSSSRQGHQDEQFF,TGTGCCAGCAGCTCTTCCTCACGACAGGGCCACCAAGATGAGCAGTTCTTC
medium-sized,-,TRBJ2-5,TRBV21-1,CASSKLHLQETQYF,TGTGCCAGCAGCAAATTGCACTTACAAGAGACCCAGTACTTC
medium-sized,-,TRBJ2-2,TRBV4-1,CASSQDPDTGELFF,TGCGCCAGCAGCCAAGATCCAGACACCGGGGAGCTGTTTTTT
large,-,TRBJ2-7,TRBV27,CASSSLQGNSYEQYF,TGTGCCAGCAGTTCGTTGCAGGGCAACTCCTACGAGCAGTACTTC
medium-sized,-,TRBJ1-5,TRBV6-5,CASSYEVHQPQHF,TGTGCCAGCAGTTACGAGGTTCATCAGCCCCAGCATTTT
large,TRBD1,TRBJ2-7,TRBV4-3,CASSQDGTGGEQYF,TGCGCCAGCAGCCAAGACGGGACAGGGGGCGAGCAGTACTTC
few,-,TRBJ2-7,TRBV7-2,CASSLGATNEQYF,TGTGCCAGCAGCCTTGGGGCAACCAACGAGCAGTACTTC
large,-,TRBJ2-3,TRBV5-5,CASSLDRSDTQYF,TGTGCCAGCAGCCTCGACCGCTCAGATACGCAGTATTTT
few,TRBD2,TRBJ2-2,TRBV10-3,CAISESSSGETGELFF,TGTGCCATCAGTGAGTCTTCTAGCGGGGAGACCGGGGAGCTGTTTTTT
medium-sized,-,TRBJ1-3,TRBV5-6,CASSLWGALRIYF,TGTGCCAGCAGCTTGTGGGGGGCCCTCAGGATATATTTT
medium-sized,-,TRBJ2-1,TRBV20-1,CSARDLGLYNEQFF,TGCAGTGCTAGAGATCTCGGCCTCTACAATGAGCAGTTCTTC
medium-sized,TRBD1,TRBJ1-2,TRBV20-1,CSAREGRGPGYTF,TGCAGTGCTAGAGAAGGAAGGGGGCCTGGCTACACCTTC
medium-sized,-,TRBJ1-6,TRBV7-4,CASSLVGEEFYNSPLHF,TGTGCCAGCAGCTTAGTTGGAGAGGAATTTTATAATTCACCCCTCCACTTT
large,TRBD2,TRBJ2-2,TRBV12-3/TRBV12-4,CASSPAGTSGDYGELFF,TGTGCCAGCAGTCCCGCCGGGACTAGCGGGGATTACGGGGAGCTGTTTTTT
large,-,TRBJ2-7,TRBV11-1,CASSFGQSYEQYF,TGTGCCAGCAGCTTTGGACAGTCCTACGAGCAGTACTTC
medium-sized,TRBD1,TRBJ1-6,TRBV20-1,CSAQGQADNSPLHF,TGCAGTGCTCAAGGACAGGCAGATAATTCACCCCTCCACTTT
medium-sized,TRBD1,TRBJ2-2,TRBV10-1,CASSGTGSTGELFF,TGCGCCAGCAGTGGGACAGGATCCACCGGGGAGCTGTTTTTT
large,-,TRBJ2-5,TRBV5-6,CASSLGPAAATQETQYF,TGTGCCAGCAGCTTGGGTCCGGCGGCGGCGACACAAGAGACCCAGTACTTC
medium-sized,TRBD1,TRBJ2-3,TRBV9,CASSVSRFSGTGGTDTQYF,TGTGCCAGCAGCGTCTCCCGTTTCTCCGGGACAGGGGGGACAGATACGCAGTATTTT
few,TRBD1,TRBJ2-2,TRBV20-1,CSARGQGDTGELFF,TGCAGTGCTAGGGGACAGGGAGACACCGGGGAGCTGTTTTTT
few,TRBD1,TRBJ2-1,TRBV19,CASSIVGTVQFF,TGTGCCAGTAGTATAGTAGGGACAGTGCAGTTCTTC
medium-sized,-,TRBJ2-5,TRBV6-5,CASRPLTGSGETQYF,TGTGCCAGCAGGCCACTGACAGGATCCGGAGAGACCCAGTACTTC